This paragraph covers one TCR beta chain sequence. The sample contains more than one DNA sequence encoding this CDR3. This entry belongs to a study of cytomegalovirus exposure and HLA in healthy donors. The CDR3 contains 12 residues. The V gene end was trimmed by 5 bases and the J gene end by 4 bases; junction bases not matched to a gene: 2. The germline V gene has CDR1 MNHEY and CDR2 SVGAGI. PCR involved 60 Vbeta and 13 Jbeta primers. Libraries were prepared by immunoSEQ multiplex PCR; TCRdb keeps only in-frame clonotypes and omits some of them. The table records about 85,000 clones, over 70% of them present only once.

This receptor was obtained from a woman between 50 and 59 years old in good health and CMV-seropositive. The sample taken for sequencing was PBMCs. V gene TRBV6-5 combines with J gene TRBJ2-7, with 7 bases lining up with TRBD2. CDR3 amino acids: CASSPGGYEQYF. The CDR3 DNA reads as TGTGCCAGCAGTCCCGGGGGGTACGAGCAGTACTTC.